This TCR beta chain was profiled in a study of blood T cell repertoires in COVID-19. Study at large: Researchers got acute and convalescent COVID-19 samples from the United States, Italy and Spain.

J gave up 5 bases and V 3 bases, and 6 bases lay outside the gene matches. The germline gives CDR1 SGDLS, CDR2 YYNGEE. The CDR3 spans 15 residues. As handled by the study authors: From reference gene primer amplification, estimates of nucleated cell counts were derived. Generated by immunoSEQ multiplex PCR, the TCRdb table keeps only in-frame clones and is missing some. Clone size and V and J calls were adopted from that table, with D and trimming inferred from the DNA. The repertoire has fewer than 350,000 clones, under 90% of them found once; the top ten carry around 4.8%. Donors in Cohort 3 counted as recovered after two negative PCRs, clearance, or symptom resolution.

The V and J genes are TRBV9 and TRBJ2-5, with TRBD2 identical over 11 bases. The sequenced sample consisted of PBMCs or T cells enriched from blood (not recorded which). This TCR was recovered from a man between 60 and 75 years old who had recovered from COVID-19. This CDR3 reads CASSARSGRVETQYF. For the CDR3, the DNA is TGTGCCAGCAGCGCCCGTAGCGGGAGGGTTGAGACCCAGTACTTC.